This T cell receptor beta chain is drawn from a study of blood T cell repertoires in COVID-19. For the study at large: PBMCs, B-cell-depleted T cells, or T cells provided the cDNA or gDNA that made up the material.

In the source study's methods: Scientists estimated how many nucleated cells there were by amplifying reference gene primers. Produced via immunoSEQ multiplex PCR; TCRdb's table is partial and in-frame only. V and J calls and clone size are those listed in that table; D and trimming were worked out from the DNA. Of about 400,000 clones listed, roughly 91% were seen once; the top ten hold 1.5% to 2%. V shed 0 bases and J shed 4 bases, with 7 bases lying between them. The CDR3 spans 13 residues. Germline lookup yields CDR1 SGHRS and CDR2 YFSETQ. Donors of Cohort 3 who recovered were those that had two negative PCRs, clearance, or symptom resolution.

The chain recombines TRBV5-1 with TRBJ1-1, with D uncertain. Sequenced material: PBMCs or T cells enriched from blood (not recorded which). The source of this sequence is a woman aged 30 to 39 who had recovered from COVID-19. In DNA form, the CDR3 reads TGCGCCAGCAGCTTGGCGGCAGGCACTGAAGCTTTCTTT. Protein product: CASSLAAGTEAFF.